Listed here is a single TCR beta chain. Clones were read by immunoSEQ multiplex PCR, and TCRdb kept only the in-frame ones, dropping some. The sample has 9,000 or so clones; about 89% are singletons. The source of the sample is a study of chemoradiotherapy in HPV16-positive cancers. Repeated repertoire sampling spanned the course of chemoradiotherapy. V lost 2 bases and J lost 2; bases outside the gene matches: 12. The CDR3 loop spans 17 amino acids. Germline values: CDR1 MNHEY, CDR2 SMNVEV (reference sequence). The chain carries TRBV27 and TRBJ2-7, with 7 nucleotides matching TRBD2. The receptor was isolated from a human donor with HPV-associated anogenital cancer. The specimen was blood, collected from a patient who underwent chemoradiotherapy. CDR3 residues: CASSLPQAGDLPYEQYV. DNA for the CDR3: TGTGCCAGCAGTTTACCTCAGGCGGGGGACCTACCCTACGAGCAGTACGTC.